This is a list of T cell receptor beta chains from one sample in a study of PD-L1 blockade in urothelial cancer. Clones were read by immunoSEQ multiplex PCR, and TCRdb kept only the in-frame ones, dropping some. In the table there are 85,000 to 90,000 clones, 90% of which are singletons. The sequenced sample was PBMCs, obtained around atezolizumab (anti-PD-L1) treatment. These TCRs come from a man between 60 and 70 years old with urothelial cancer. Both conserved end residues are part of each CDR3. A D gene is named only where the DNA matches it firmly. Clone size appears in some rows only: once, few, many, or a class for an expanded clone.

>TRBV7-9|TRBJ2-3|-|-
CASSLSSTDTQYF
TGTGCCAGCAGCTTATCAAGCACAGATACGCAGTATTTT
>TRBV6-5|TRBJ2-5|-|-
CASSYSNQGVQETQYF
TGTGCCAGCAGTTACTCGAACCAGGGCGTCCAAGAGACCCAGTACTTC
>TRBV5-1|TRBJ1-2|-|TRBD1
CASSSWTGGNYGYTF
TGCGCCAGCAGCTCATGGACAGGGGGCAACTATGGCTACACCTTC
>TRBV29-1|TRBJ2-3|-|-
CSVAQGGDGTDTQYF
TGCAGCGTCGCGCAGGGAGGTGATGGCACAGATACGCAGTATTTT
>TRBV28|TRBJ2-5|-|-
CASSLGSGSHREETQYF
TGTGCCAGCAGTTTAGGGTCCGGGAGTCACCGGGAAGAGACCCAGTACTTC
>TRBV10-2|TRBJ2-1|-|TRBD2
CASKLRGGNEQFF
TGCGCCAGCAAATTGCGGGGGGGAAATGAGCAGTTCTTC
>TRBV27|TRBJ1-2|-|TRBD1
CASSPVAGTGGSGYTF
TGTGCCAGCAGTCCCGTCGCCGGGACAGGGGGTAGTGGCTACACCTTC
>TRBV19|TRBJ1-4|-|TRBD1
CASSIEGGNRGSSEKLFF
TGTGCCAGTAGTATTGAAGGGGGAAACAGGGGCAGTAGTGAAAAACTGTTTTTT
>TRBV4-1|TRBJ2-3|-|-
CASSDLRGDTQYF
TGCGCCAGCAGCGACTTAAGGGGAGATACGCAGTATTTT
>TRBV5-1|TRBJ1-3|-|TRBD1
CASSLQTGASGNTIYF
TGCGCCAGCAGCTTACAGACAGGGGCATCTGGAAACACCATATATTTT
>TRBV18|TRBJ2-4|-|TRBD1
CASSPLVDGQGAKNIQYF
TGTGCCAGCTCACCATTGGTTGACGGACAGGGGGCCAAAAACATTCAGTACTTC
>TRBV28|TRBJ2-7|once|-
CASSPSYEVVNEQYF
TGTGCCAGCAGTCCTTCGTACGAGGTTGTGAACGAGCAGTACTTC
>TRBV7-2|TRBJ2-5|once|TRBD2
CASSPGGLAGKETQYF
TGTGCCAGCAGCCCAGGGGGACTAGCGGGCAAAGAGACCCAGTACTTC
>TRBV7-2|TRBJ2-7|-|-
CASSLGWGGLYEQYF
TGTGCCAGCAGCTTAGGGTGGGGGGGGCTGTACGAGCAGTACTTC
>TRBV11-3|TRBJ2-7|-|TRBD1
CASSLGGTGPYEQYF
TGTGCCAGCAGCCTTGGCGGGACAGGCCCCTACGAGCAGTACTTC
>TRBV11-1|TRBJ2-7|-|-
CASSLELAGLYEQYF
TGTGCCAGCAGCTTAGAATTGGCGGGGCTCTACGAGCAGTACTTC
>TRBV4-2|TRBJ2-4|-|TRBD1
CASSQEGVQGKNIQYF
TGTGCCAGCAGCCAAGAGGGGGTACAGGGGAAAAACATTCAGTACTTC
>TRBV11-1|TRBJ1-1|-|-
CASSLDAGSNTEAFF
TGTGCCAGCAGCTTAGATGCGGGATCGAACACTGAAGCTTTCTTT
>TRBV5-4|TRBJ1-1|-|-
CASSPARGGLGEAFF
TGTGCCAGCAGCCCCGCCCGGGGGGGTCTTGGTGAAGCTTTCTTT
>TRBV7-2|TRBJ2-3|-|-
CASSLAGPPDTQYF
TGTGCCAGCAGCTTAGCTGGCCCCCCAGATACGCAGTATTTT
>TRBV7-4|TRBJ1-1|-|-
CASSLDNKGWNTEAFF
TGTGCCAGCAGCTTAGATAATAAGGGGTGGAACACTGAAGCTTTCTTT
>TRBV9|TRBJ2-7|-|TRBD1
CASSVGLGGQVYEQYF
TGTGCCAGCAGCGTAGGCCTTGGGGGACAGGTCTACGAGCAGTACTTC
>TRBV11-1|TRBJ1-1|-|-
CASSLETGALGTEAFF
TGTGCCAGCAGCTTAGAGACAGGTGCCTTGGGCACTGAAGCTTTCTTT
>TRBV11-3|TRBJ2-1|-|-
CASSFQGRDEQFF
TGTGCCAGCAGCTTCCAGGGTAGAGATGAGCAGTTCTTC
>TRBV5-6|TRBJ1-1|-|TRBD1
CASSPGGTEAFF
TGTGCCAGCAGTCCAGGGGGCACTGAAGCTTTCTTT
>TRBV7-2|TRBJ2-7|-|-
CASSFGHAAYEQYF
TGTGCCAGCAGCTTCGGACACGCCGCCTACGAGCAGTACTTC
>TRBV28|TRBJ2-7|-|TRBD2
CASSLYASGRDEQYF
TGTGCCAGCAGTTTATATGCCAGCGGGAGAGATGAGCAGTACTTC
>TRBV11-2|TRBJ2-1|-|-
CASRRIGGNEQFF
TGTGCCAGCAGGCGGATAGGGGGCAATGAGCAGTTCTTC
>TRBV2|TRBJ2-7|-|TRBD1
CASSDGTGQGAGQYF
TGTGCCAGCAGTGACGGGACGGGACAGGGGGCAGGGCAGTACTTC
>TRBV7-2|TRBJ1-2|-|-
CASSLEAQGFFGYTF
TGTGCCAGCAGCTTAGAGGCCCAGGGTTTCTTTGGCTACACCTTC
>TRBV5-1|TRBJ2-3|once|TRBD2
CASTSGGETDTQYF
TGCGCCAGTACTAGCGGGGGGGAGACAGATACGCAGTATTTT
>TRBV5-1|TRBJ2-4|-|TRBD1
CASSLGAAVGTGRSIQYF
TGCGCCAGCAGCTTGGGAGCTGCTGTGGGGACAGGGAGGTCCATTCAGTACTTC
>TRBV7-3|TRBJ2-2|-|-
CASSSQGNTGELFF
TGTGCCAGCAGCTCTCAGGGAAACACCGGGGAGCTGTTTTTT
>TRBV15|TRBJ2-1|-|TRBD1
CATSRGGGTGDYNEQFF
TGTGCCACCAGCAGAGGCGGAGGGACAGGAGACTACAATGAGCAGTTCTTC
>TRBV4-3|TRBJ2-2|-|-
CASSRGRQGSTWTGELFF
TGCGCCAGCAGCCGCGGGAGACAGGGGTCGACGTGGACCGGGGAGCTGTTTTTT
>TRBV4-3|TRBJ1-2|-|-
CASSQDNMDTLYGYTF
TGCGCCAGCAGCCAAGATAACATGGACACCCTCTATGGCTACACCTTC
>TRBV7-3|TRBJ2-3|-|-
CASSLTGPDTQYF
TGTGCCAGCAGCTTAACGGGGCCAGATACGCAGTATTTT
>TRBV2|TRBJ2-1|-|TRBD2
CASRVSAGGYNEQFF
TGTGCCAGCAGGGTATCAGCGGGGGGATACAATGAGCAGTTCTTC
>TRBV30|TRBJ2-3|once|TRBD2
CAWNSRGSGGAGDTQYF
TGTGCCTGGAACTCACGGGGTAGCGGGGGGGCTGGGGATACGCAGTATTTT
>TRBV6-4|TRBJ1-1|-|-
CASSPDSLNTEAFF
TGTGCCAGCAGTCCCGACAGCTTGAACACTGAAGCTTTCTTT
>TRBV18|TRBJ2-7|-|TRBD2
CASSPKSGGDKGYEQYF
TGTGCCAGCTCACCAAAATCGGGAGGGGATAAAGGCTACGAGCAGTACTTC
>TRBV7-2|TRBJ2-7|-|TRBD2
CASSLRGGDSSYEQYF
TGTGCCAGCAGCCTACGTGGGGGGGATTCCTCCTACGAGCAGTACTTC
>TRBV18|TRBJ2-2|-|-
CASSPQPPNTGELFF
TGTGCCAGCTCACCACAGCCTCCGAACACCGGGGAGCTGTTTTTT
>TRBV7-2|TRBJ2-5|-|TRBD2
CASSLVTGGLETQYF
TGTGCCAGCAGCTTAGTTACGGGAGGGCTTGAGACCCAGTACTTC
>TRBV28|TRBJ2-7|-|TRBD1
CASSSSGTGRYEQYF
TGTGCCAGCAGTTCTTCCGGGACAGGAAGATACGAGCAGTACTTC
>TRBV5-4|TRBJ2-2|once|TRBD1
CASSSNRGMSTGELFF
TGTGCCAGCAGCTCCAACAGGGGTATGAGCACCGGGGAGCTGTTTTTT
>TRBV5-1|TRBJ2-3|-|TRBD1
CASSLSPDRRTDTQYF
TGCGCCAGCAGCTTGTCCCCGGACAGGCGCACAGATACGCAGTATTTT
>TRBV11-2|TRBJ2-7|-|TRBD1
CASSLAGSQGTGTYEQYF
TGTGCCAGCAGCTTAGCAGGATCTCAGGGGACAGGGACCTACGAGCAGTACTTC
>TRBV20-1|TRBJ2-5|-|-
CSARAQETQYF
TGCAGTGCTAGGGCCCAAGAGACCCAGTACTTC
>TRBV7-3|TRBJ2-3|-|TRBD2
CASSAKEGISGGRADTQYF
TGTGCCAGCAGCGCCAAGGAGGGGATTAGCGGGGGGAGGGCAGATACGCAGTATTTT
>TRBV20-1|TRBJ2-7|-|TRBD2
CSASGGTSGGF
TGCAGTGCTAGTGGTGGGACTAGCGGGGGCTTC
>TRBV2|TRBJ2-2|-|-
CASTGEDSSTGELFF
TGTGCCAGCACCGGAGAGGATAGCAGTACCGGGGAGCTGTTTTTT
>TRBV18|TRBJ1-2|-|-
CASSPPGSGINYGYTF
TGTGCCAGCTCACCACCGGGGTCAGGGATTAACTATGGCTACACCTTC
>TRBV19|TRBJ2-5|once|-
CASSTLARRETQYF
TGTGCCAGTAGTACCCTAGCAAGGCGAGAGACCCAGTACTTC
>TRBV2|TRBJ2-3|once|TRBD1
CASSGDRTDTQYF
TGTGCCAGCAGCGGGGACAGAACAGATACGCAGTATTTT
>TRBV18|TRBJ1-1|-|TRBD1
CASSPSMGTVNTEAFF
TGTGCCAGCTCACCATCAATGGGGACAGTGAACACTGAAGCTTTCTTT
>TRBV5-1|TRBJ2-5|-|-
CASSLLGGPEETQYF
TGCGCCAGCAGCTTGTTGGGGGGGCCAGAAGAGACCCAGTACTTC
>TRBV29-1|TRBJ2-3|-|TRBD1
CSVIATGGRTDTQYF
TGCAGCGTTATAGCGACAGGGGGGCGCACAGATACGCAGTATTTT
>TRBV15|TRBJ1-2|-|-
CATSRDSLYGYTF
TGTGCCACCAGCAGGGACAGTCTATATGGCTACACCTTC
>TRBV25-1|TRBJ2-7|-|TRBD1
CASSPGQGPFSYEQYF
TGTGCCAGCAGCCCCGGACAGGGGCCCTTTTCCTACGAGCAGTACTTC